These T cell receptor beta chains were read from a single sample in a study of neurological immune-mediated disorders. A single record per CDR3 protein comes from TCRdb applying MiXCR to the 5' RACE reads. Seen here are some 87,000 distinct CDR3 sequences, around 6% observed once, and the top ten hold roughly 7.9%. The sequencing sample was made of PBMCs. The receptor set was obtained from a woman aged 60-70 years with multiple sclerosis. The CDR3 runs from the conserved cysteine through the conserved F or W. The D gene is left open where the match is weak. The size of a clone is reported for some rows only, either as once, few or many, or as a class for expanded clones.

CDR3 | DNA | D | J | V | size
CASSQDVMLRGRDTDTQYF | TGTGCCAGCAGCCAAGATGTAATGTTGAGGGGCCGGGACACAGATACGCAGTATTTT | NA | TRBJ2-3 | TRBV3-1 | many
CASSLVGQLSTDTQYF | TGTGCCAGCAGCTTAGTAGGGCAGCTTAGCACAGATACGCAGTATTTT | NA | TRBJ2-3 | TRBV7-9 | many
CASSLLDGGSYEQYF | TGCGCCAGCAGCTTGCTGGACGGGGGCTCCTACGAGCAGTACTTC | NA | TRBJ2-7 | TRBV5-1 | many
CASSGGHSGPYNEQFF | TGCGCCAGCAGCGGAGGACATTCTGGGCCCTACAATGAGCAGTTCTTC | NA | TRBJ2-1 | TRBV5-1 | many
CATSDFLQGRKDTDTQYF | TGTGCCACCAGTGATTTTCTTCAGGGGCGCAAGGACACAGATACGCAGTATTTT | NA | TRBJ2-3 | TRBV24-1 | many
CAIGRGDTEAFF | TGTGCCATCGGCCGGGGAGATACTGAAGCTTTCTTT | NA | TRBJ1-1 | TRBV10-3 | many
CASSIRSGPTDTQYF | TGTGCCAGCAGCATCCGCTCTGGGCCCACAGATACGCAGTATTTT | NA | TRBJ2-3 | TRBV4-2 | many
CASSSLSSELTDTQYF | TGCGCCAGCAGCTCCCTTTCTAGCGAATTGACAGATACGCAGTATTTT | NA | TRBJ2-3 | TRBV5-1 | many
CSAPSTGGLNSPLHF | TGCAGTGCTCCAAGCACAGGGGGCCTTAATTCACCCCTCCACTTT | TRBD1 | TRBJ1-6 | TRBV20-1 | many
CAISPGGQPLYGYTF | TGTGCCATTTCACCGGGGGGCCAACCACTCTATGGCTACACCTTC | NA | TRBJ1-2 | TRBV6-1 | many
CASSDTGEDNEQFF | TGTGCCAGCAGTGACACAGGGGAAGACAATGAGCAGTTCTTC | TRBD1 | TRBJ2-1 | TRBV12-3/TRBV12-4 | many
CASRRLEAFF | TGTGCCAGCAGACGACTGGAAGCTTTCTTT | NA | TRBJ1-1 | TRBV12-3/TRBV12-4 | many
CSARVQARGPNSPLHF | TGCAGTGCTAGAGTCCAAGCCAGGGGGCCAAATTCACCCCTCCACTTT | TRBD1 | TRBJ1-6 | TRBV20-1 | many
CASNDPHGQGLSNTEAFF | TGTGCCAGCAACGACCCCCATGGACAGGGCCTTTCGAACACTGAAGCTTTCTTT | TRBD1 | TRBJ1-1 | TRBV6-2/TRBV6-3 | many
CASSLGVPPSQYF | TGTGCCAGCAGTTTAGGCGTACCTCCATCCCAGTACTTC | NA | TRBJ2-5 | TRBV12-3/TRBV12-4 | many
CASSSYTTTNEKLFF | TGTGCCAGCAGCTCATACACCACAACTAATGAAAAACTGTTTTTT | NA | TRBJ1-4 | TRBV7-8 | many
CASRATREPNYGYTF | TGTGCCAGCAGGGCGACCAGGGAGCCAAACTATGGCTACACCTTC | NA | TRBJ1-2 | TRBV28 | NA
CSVSPDTEAFF | TGCAGCGTCTCTCCTGACACTGAAGCTTTCTTT | NA | TRBJ1-1 | TRBV29-1 | many
CASSRMQGAYTDTQYF | TGCGCCAGCAGCAGAATGCAGGGGGCTTATACAGATACGCAGTATTTT | TRBD1 | TRBJ2-3 | TRBV5-1 | few
CASRKAGGLTGELFF | TGTGCCAGCAGAAAAGCGGGGGGGCTCACCGGGGAGCTGTTTTTT | TRBD2 | TRBJ2-2 | TRBV6-5 | many
CASSPRNSGVPRTQYF | TGTGCCAGCAGCCCGAGGAATAGCGGGGTCCCACGGACCCAGTACTTC | TRBD2 | TRBJ2-5 | TRBV9 | NA
CASSQARGQGDYF | TGCGCCAGCAGCCAAGCCCGGGGGCAGGGGGACTATTTT | NA | TRBJ2-3 | TRBV4-1 | many
CASSDTTSGGTDTQYF | TGTGCCAGCAGCGACACGACTAGCGGGGGGACAGATACGCAGTATTTT | TRBD2 | TRBJ2-3 | TRBV7-9 | many
CASSLVGDRAYEQYF | TGTGCCAGCAGTTTAGTAGGGGACAGGGCTTACGAGCAGTACTTC | TRBD1 | TRBJ2-7 | TRBV27 | many
CATSRGAMDGRIGEQFF | TGTGCCACCAGCAGAGGTGCTATGGACGGGAGGATTGGGGAGCAGTTCTTC | TRBD2 | TRBJ2-1 | TRBV15 | few